A selection of T cell receptor beta chains follows, all from one sample in a study of shared T cell receptors in the human thymus. Generated by immunoSEQ multiplex PCR, the TCRdb table keeps only in-frame clones and is missing some. In the table there are more than 550,000 clones, approximately 85% of which are singletons. These same data were also listed under a study on human thymus T cells.

Sequencing was done on a sample of thymocytes. The receptors originated from a girl in the first two years of life with a congenital heart defect. CDR3s include the opening cysteine and the closing phenylalanine or tryptophan. The D gene is left open where the match is weak. Clone size is not always given. Where it is, it says once, few, many or a class for expanded clones.

TRBJ2-7	-	TRBV28	-	CASSTTETYEQYF	TGTGCCAGCAGTACCACAGAGACCTACGAGCAGTACTTC
TRBJ2-3	-	TRBV5-1	-	CASSLGQASTDTQYF	TGCGCCAGCAGCTTGGGCCAGGCTAGCACAGATACGCAGTATTTT
TRBJ1-1	-	TRBV18	-	CASSPRRVNTEAFF	TGTGCCAGCTCACCCCGGCGGGTGAACACTGAAGCTTTCTTT
TRBJ2-7	-	TRBV15	-	CATSSKQLPYYEQYF	TGTGCCACCAGCAGCAAACAGCTTCCTTACTACGAGCAGTACTTC
TRBJ1-1	TRBD1	TRBV6-1	-	CASRLTRQGSGAFF	TGTGCCAGCAGGCTGACTCGACAGGGCTCGGGGGCTTTCTTT
TRBJ2-7	-	TRBV5-1	-	CASADEQYF	TGCGCCAGCGCGGACGAGCAGTACTTC
TRBJ1-1	-	TRBV5-6	-	CASSPQWGDEAFF	TGTGCCAGCAGCCCTCAGTGGGGGGATGAAGCTTTCTTT
TRBJ1-5	-	TRBV19	-	CASSIVDRGDCGQPQHF	TGTGCCAGTAGTATCGTAGATAGGGGTGATTGTGGCCAGCCCCAGCATTTT
TRBJ1-2	-	TRBV29-1	-	CSGNQGNYGYTF	TGCAGCGGTAATCAGGGGAACTATGGCTACACCTTC
TRBJ1-3	-	TRBV7-9	-	CASSSLRATDRHSGNTIYF	TGTGCCAGCAGCTCACTCCGGGCAACGGACAGACACTCTGGAAACACCATATATTTT
TRBJ2-3	TRBD1	TRBV4-1	-	CASSHPRDRAPDTQYF	TGCGCCAGCAGCCACCCGAGGGACAGGGCACCCGATACGCAGTATTTT
TRBJ1-1	-	TRBV7-9	-	CASSAQGLMNTEAFF	TGTGCCAGCAGTGCCCAGGGGCTGATGAACACTGAAGCTTTCTTT
TRBJ2-5	-	TRBV5-5	-	CASSISLDGQETQYF	TGTGCCAGCAGTATTTCTCTAGACGGTCAAGAGACCCAGTACTTC
TRBJ2-5	-	TRBV5-1	once	CASSQGPNGGTQYF	TGCGCCAGCAGCCAGGGCCCTAACGGTGGGACCCAGTACTTC